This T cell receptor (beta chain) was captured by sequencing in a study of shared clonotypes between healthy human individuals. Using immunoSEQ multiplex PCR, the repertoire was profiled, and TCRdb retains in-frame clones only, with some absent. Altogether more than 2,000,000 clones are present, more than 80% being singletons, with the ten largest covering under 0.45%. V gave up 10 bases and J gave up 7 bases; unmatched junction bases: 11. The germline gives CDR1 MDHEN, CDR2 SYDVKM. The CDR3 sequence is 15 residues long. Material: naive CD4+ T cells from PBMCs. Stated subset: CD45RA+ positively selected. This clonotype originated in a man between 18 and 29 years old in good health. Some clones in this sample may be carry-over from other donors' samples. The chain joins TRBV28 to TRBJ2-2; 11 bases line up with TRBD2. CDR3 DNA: TGTGCCACCCTAAAACTAGCGGGAGACTTCGGGGAGCTGTTTTTT. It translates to CATLKLAGDFGELFF. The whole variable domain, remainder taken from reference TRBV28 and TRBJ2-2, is DVKVTQSSRYLVKRTGEKVFLECVQDMDHENMFWYRQDPGLGLRLIYFSYDVKMKEKGDIPEGYSVSREKKERFSLILESASTNQTSMYLCATLKLAGDFGELFFGEGSRLTVL.